This T cell receptor (beta chain) was sequenced in a study of long-term antiretroviral therapy in people with HIV. The germline CDR1 and CDR2 sequences are SGHVS and FQNEAQ. Trimming took 11 bases from V and 6 from J; bases not matched to a gene: 5. The CDR3 is 12 residues long. Runs used v3.0 of the immunoSEQ assay and were done at survey level. TCRdb's table, derived via immunoSEQ multiplex PCR, lists solely in-frame clones and lacks some. Found here are tens of thousands of clones, more than 85% of them singletons; the top ten hold more than 0.9%. This receptor was identified in a man aged 45 to 65 with HIV. The input for sequencing was unsorted PBMCs, taken 2 years after starting antiretroviral therapy. The J gene is TRBJ2-7, the V gene TRBV7-8, with TRBD1 identical over 12 bases. DNA for the CDR3: TGTGCCGGGGGGACAGGGGGCGTCGAGCAGTACTTC. Translating gives CAGGTGGVEQYF.